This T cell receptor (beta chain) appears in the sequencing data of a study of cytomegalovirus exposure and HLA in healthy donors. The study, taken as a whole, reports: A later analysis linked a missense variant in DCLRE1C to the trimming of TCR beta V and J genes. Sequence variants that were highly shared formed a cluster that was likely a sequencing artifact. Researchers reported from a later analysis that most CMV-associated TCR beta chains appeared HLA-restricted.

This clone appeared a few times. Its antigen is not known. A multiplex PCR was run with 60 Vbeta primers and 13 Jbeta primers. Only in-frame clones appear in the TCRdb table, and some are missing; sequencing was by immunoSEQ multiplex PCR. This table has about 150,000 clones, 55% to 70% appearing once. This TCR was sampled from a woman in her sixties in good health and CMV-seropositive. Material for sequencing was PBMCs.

CDR3 DNA sequence: TGTGCCAGCAGCACCGGACAGGGTGGCGGCTACACCTTC. This encodes CASSTGQGGGYTF. The V gene is TRBV7-9, the J gene TRBJ1-2; TRBD1 matches 8 bases. V trimming: 5 bases; J trimming: 8 bases; junction bases outside the gene matches: 7. The CDR3 runs to 13 residues. CDR1 and CDR2 from the germline V gene are SEHNR and FQNEAQ (reference sequence).